A selection of T cell receptor beta chains follows, all from one sample in a study of OX40 agonist ivuxolimab in advanced cancers. Produced via immunoSEQ multiplex PCR; TCRdb's table is partial and in-frame only. Of approximately 48,000 clones in the sample, about 80% were seen once. Sample: CD4+ or CD8+ T cells sorted from blood, taken in a trial of the OX40 agonist ivuxolimab. The receptors were gathered from an adult with an advanced solid tumor such as melanoma, head and neck, liver or kidney cancer. Each CDR3 is given with its conserved first and last residue. Fields, in order: V gene, D gene, clone size, J gene, CDR3 DNA, CDR3 protein. The D gene is left open where the match is weak. A clone size is listed for some rows: how often the clone was seen (once, few, many), or a class if it is expanded.

TRBV28	.	.	TRBJ2-1	TGTGCCAGCAGTTTCCGCATGGACTATTCGAGTGAGCAGTTCTTC	CASSFRMDYSSEQFF
TRBV30	.	.	TRBJ2-3	TGTGCCTGGAATTCTTGGGGAGATGCAGATACGCAGTATTTT	CAWNSWGDADTQYF
TRBV6-1	.	few	TRBJ1-6	TGTGCCAGCGCAAGTTCCGGGACGGTTAATTCACCCCTCCACTTT	CASASSGTVNSPLHF
TRBV4-2	TRBD2	.	TRBJ2-3	TGTGCCAGCAGCCAAGATTCGGGAGGAGGGCCAGATACGCAGTATTTT	CASSQDSGGGPDTQYF
TRBV6-1	.	once	TRBJ1-3	TGTGCCAGCAGTTCCGATGGAAACACCATATATTTT	CASSSDGNTIYF
TRBV2	.	once	TRBJ1-2	TGTGCCAGCAGTGAAAGAATAGCCTCGCGCTATGGCTACACCTTC	CASSERIASRYGYTF
TRBV18	TRBD1	.	TRBJ2-5	TGTGCCAGCTCACCCTTCGACTCGACAGGGGGAGAGACCCAGTACTTC	CASSPFDSTGGETQYF
TRBV5-4	TRBD2	once	TRBJ2-5	TGTGCCAGCAGCTTGGGCGGGAGAGAGACCCAGTACTTC	CASSLGGRETQYF
TRBV4-1	.	once	TRBJ2-5	TGCGCCAGCAGCCAAGTCGTTTGGGAGACCCAGTACTTC	CASSQVVWETQYF
TRBV7-2	TRBD1	.	TRBJ1-2	TGTGCCAGCAGCTTAGAGGCAGGGGGAGGCTACACCTTC	CASSLEAGGGYTF
TRBV10-2	TRBD1	.	TRBJ1-5	TGCGCCAGCAGGGGACAGGGCAGTGGCAATCAGCCCCAGCATTTT	CASRGQGSGNQPQHF
TRBV6-1	TRBD1	.	TRBJ2-5	TGTGCCAGCAGTGGATCCGGGACAGGGGGGGAGACCCAGTACTTC	CASSGSGTGGETQYF
TRBV18	.	.	TRBJ1-4	TGTGCCAGCTCACCACTCGCAGGGGCTAATGAAAAACTGTTTTTT	CASSPLAGANEKLFF
TRBV6-1	.	.	TRBJ2-2	TGTGCCAGCAGTAGACTTACTGCGAACACCGGGGAGCTGTTTTTT	CASSRLTANTGELFF
TRBV5-1	.	.	TRBJ2-1	TGCGCCAGCAGCTTGGGTCGTGGGTCCAATGAGCAGTTCTTC	CASSLGRGSNEQFF
TRBV27	.	.	TRBJ1-2	TGTGCCAGTTCCCCAGGCCCCACAGGCTTGACTAACTATGGCTACACCTTC	CASSPGPTGLTNYGYTF
TRBV30	.	.	TRBJ1-4	TGTGCCTGGGCTCCGGGACGGCTTAATGAAAAACTGTTTTTT	CAWAPGRLNEKLFF